The 14 T cell receptor beta chains given below trace back to one sample, sequenced in a study of blood T cell repertoires in COVID-19. TCRdb keeps only in-frame clones here, not all; method: immunoSEQ multiplex PCR. The sample consists of roughly 200,000 clones, approximately 80% of them appearing once. Material for sequencing was peripheral blood. These receptor sequences come from a woman aged 40 to 50 with COVID-19, enrolled during active disease.

The chain carries TRBV5-4 and TRBJ2-4; no definite D call. V lost 0 bases and J 11 bases, leaving 6 bases between the germline ends. There are 11 residues in the CDR3. The V gene's germline CDR1 is SGHNT and CDR2 YYREEE (reference sequence). The chain's CDR3 is CASSLGQVQYF. For the CDR3, the DNA is TGTGCCAGCAGCTTGGGTCAGGTTCAGTACTTC.

V gene TRBV27 combines with J gene TRBJ2-1, with TRBD2 identical over 11 bases. CDR1 MNHEY and CDR2 SMNVEV come from the germline V gene (reference sequence). CDR3 length equals 14 residues. Trimming at V came to 8 bases and at J to 3 bases, leaving 3 bases not matched to a gene. The CDR3 DNA follows: TGTGCCAGCGGACTAGCGGGTTTCTACAATGAGCAGTTCTTC. Residues: CASGLAGFYNEQFF.

V and J are TRBV19 and TRBJ1-5; possibly TRBD1 for D (5 bases). V lost 1 base, J lost 5 bases, and 18 bases lay in between. The CDR3 length is 17 residues. From germline, CDR1 is LNHDA and CDR2 SQIVND (reference sequence). The CDR3: CASSIGGGPSRHQPQHF. The CDR3 nucleotides are TGTGCCAGTAGTATAGGGGGCGGACCCTCCAGACATCAGCCCCAGCATTTT. The full variable domain, its missing parts supplied by reference TRBV19 and TRBJ1-5, is DGGITQSPKYLFRKEGQNVTLSCEQNLNHDAMYWYRQDPGQGLRLIYYSQIVNDFQKGDIAEGYSVSREKKESFPLTVTSAQKNPTAFYLCASSIGGGPSRHQPQHFGDGTRLSIL.

V gene TRBV5-1 combines with J gene TRBJ2-7; TRBD1 aligns across 10 bases. The CDR3 runs to 15 residues. With 4 bases clipped from V and 6 bases from J, the junction kept 10 bases outside the gene matches. The germline V gene encodes CDR1 SGHRS and CDR2 YFSETQ. Here the CDR3 reads CASSPTGTGAGEQYF. The CDR3 DNA reads TGCGCCAGCAGCCCGACGGGGACAGGGGCCGGCGAGCAGTACTTC.

This sequence joins TRBV9 and TRBJ1-3; D not resolved. Germline assignment: CDR1 SGDLS and CDR2 YYNGEE. Trimming left V 3 bases short and J 4 bases short, with 5 bases between. The CDR3 length is 12 residues. The CDR3 protein is CASSALGNTIYF. The CDR3 DNA is TGTGCCAGCAGCGCTCTCGGAAACACCATATATTTT.

J is TRBJ1-1 and V is TRBV27; tentatively, D is TRBD1 (6 bases). The CDR3 covers 14 residues. The germline V and J ends were trimmed by 6 bases and 8 bases, with 19 bases remaining between them. CDR1 MNHEY and CDR2 SMNVEV come from the germline V gene (reference sequence). The CDR3 reads CASRDNGGGREAFF. DNA for the CDR3: TGTGCCAGCAGAGACAATGGGGGGGGCAGGGAAGCTTTCTTT.

The chain combines TRBV4-1 with TRBJ2-5; 9 bases map to TRBD1. With 0 bases clipped from V and 5 bases from J, the junction kept 10 bases outside the gene matches. The germline V gene has CDR1 MGHRA and CDR2 YSYEKL. The CDR3 extends over 17 amino acids. In DNA form, the CDR3 reads TGCGCCAGCAGCCAAGATCGGGACAGGGTTTTGGGTGAGACCCAGTACTTC. It yields the protein CASSQDRDRVLGETQYF.

The rearrangement links TRBV28 to TRBJ1-6; 8 positions agree with TRBD1. Germline V gene data show CDR1 as MDHEN and CDR2 as SYDVKM. The V segment lost 9 bases and the J segment 10 bases; nucleotides outside the gene matches: 8. This CDR3 has 13 residues. The CDR3 DNA follows: TGTGCCAGGGCAGGGGGCGCGAGGTCACCCCTCCACTTT. This codes for CARAGGARSPLHF.

The chain links TRBV6-5 to TRBJ1-4; 10 bases agree with TRBD1. Germline values: CDR1 MNHEY, CDR2 SVGAGI. CDR3 size: 15 residues. V shed 0 bases, J shed 5 bases, and the junction held 0 bases outside the gene matches. The CDR3 region has the DNA TGTGCCAGCAGTTACTCGGGACAGGGGAATGAAAAACTGTTTTTT. Translation gives CASSYSGQGNEKLFF.

J is TRBJ2-1 and V is TRBV4-2; 9 bases are a match to TRBD2. V trimming: 0 bases; J trimming: 0 bases; junction bases outside the gene matches: 0. The CDR3 covers 16 residues. In germline, CDR1 is LGHNA, CDR2 YNFKEQ. Here the CDR3 reads CASSQDSGGSYNEQFF. Here the CDR3 DNA reads TGTGCCAGCAGCCAAGATAGCGGGGGCTCCTACAATGAGCAGTTCTTC.

This clone came up once. CDR3 in DNA: TGTGCCAGTAGTATGATAGCGGGGGGCACAGATACGCAGTATTTT. Translation gives CASSMIAGGTDTQYF. The V and J genes are TRBV19 and TRBJ2-3; 9 bases fit TRBD2. This CDR3 is 15 amino acids long. The V and J ends lost 3 bases and 1 base, in that order; junction bases with no gene match: 2. The germline V gene has CDR1 LNHDA and CDR2 SQIVND (reference sequence).

The CDR3: CASSWTPVNQPQHF. The CDR3 region has the DNA TGTGCCAGCAGTTGGACACCCGTGAATCAGCCCCAGCATTTT. This sequence joins TRBV27 and TRBJ1-5; the D gene is possibly TRBD1 (5 bases). Trimming took off 4 bases at V and 4 bases at J, with 11 bases between the two ends. The CDR3 covers 14 residues. Germline-derived CDR1 and CDR2 are MNHEY and SMNVEV (reference sequence).

This sequence joins TRBV6-1 and TRBJ2-6; D not resolved. Germline V CDR1 and CDR2: MNHNS, SASEGT. The CDR3 loop spans 15 amino acids. V shed 1 base and J shed 0 bases, with 4 bases lying between them. Here the CDR3 reads CASSEDNSGANVLTF. CDR3 coding DNA: TGTGCCAGCAGTGAAGACAACTCTGGGGCCAACGTCCTGACTTTC.

The CDR3 DNA is TGTGCCAGCAGCTTGTCCGGGACTACTACCGCGCGGCAAGAGACCCAGTACTTC. Translation gives CASSLSGTTTARQETQYF. The chain combines TRBV5-6 with TRBJ2-5; 7 positions match TRBD2. CDR1 SGHDT and CDR2 YYEEEE come from the germline V gene. Unmatched junction bases numbered 14, after V lost 1 base and J lost 2 bases. The CDR3 sequence is 18 residues long.